These 28 T cell receptor beta chains were all obtained from the same sample, sequenced in a study of beta chain features in type 1 diabetes. The isolated RNA, all of it, was reverse transcribed, so expressed TCRB transcripts were what got sequenced. Libraries were prepared by immunoSEQ multiplex PCR; TCRdb keeps only in-frame clonotypes and omits some of them. The sample lists a few hundred thousand clones; around 30% were seen once. The specimen was naive CD4+ T cells from blood. The source of these receptors is a man between 18 and 35 years old in good health.

The J gene is TRBJ2-7, the V gene TRBV10-3, with D uncertain. Germline CDR1 ENHRY, CDR2 SYGVKD. V shed 7 bases and J shed 0 bases, with 16 bases lying between them. The CDR3 spans 15 residues. This CDR3 is CAITHEVGDSYEQYF. Written as DNA, the CDR3 is TGTGCCATCACCCACGAAGTAGGAGACTCCTACGAGCAGTACTTC.

CDR3 DNA sequence: TGTGCCAGCAGGCGTACAGGGGTCAGCACAGATACGCAGTATTTT. Its translation: CASRRTGVSTDTQYF. This chain connects TRBV25-1 to TRBJ2-3; 7 nucleotides agree with TRBD1. The CDR3 sequence is 15 residues long. Germline CDR1 and CDR2: MGHDK and SYGVNS. The junction had 6 bases not matched to a gene; V was cut back by 6 bases and J by 0 bases.

The V gene is TRBV30, the J gene TRBJ1-1; D ambiguous. CDR1 is GTSNPN and CDR2 is SVGIG in the germline V gene (reference sequence). V was shortened by 4 bases and J by 2 bases, with 8 bases between the two germline ends. The CDR3 totals 12 residues. The CDR3 bases are TGTGCCTGGATCCCAGATAACACTGAAGCTTTCTTT. Its translation: CAWIPDNTEAFF.

This clone was seen a few times. J is TRBJ2-3 and V is TRBV29-1; a possible D gene is TRBD1 (5 bases). Germline lookup yields CDR1 SQVTM and CDR2 ANQGSEA. This CDR3 comprises 13 residues. The V and J ends lost 6 bases and 1 base respectively, with 11 bases between them. The CDR3 region is CSVVQGGTDTQYF. The CDR3 nucleotides read TGCAGCGTAGTTCAGGGCGGCACAGATACGCAGTATTTT.

This chain connects TRBV5-6 to TRBJ2-7; D may be TRBD2 (5 bases). The CDR3 runs to 13 residues. Trimming removed 3 bases from V and 7 bases from J, with 14 bases in between. Germline V lookup: CDR1 SGHDT, CDR2 YYEEEE. The CDR3 region is CASSYEGLGEQYF. The CDR3 nucleotides are TGTGCCAGCAGCTATGAGGGCCTAGGGGAGCAGTACTTC.

This chain links TRBV30 with TRBJ1-5; 7 bases line up with TRBD1. This CDR3 is built from 12 residues. J gave up 15 bases and V 2 bases, and 10 bases lay outside the gene matches. The germline V gene has CDR1 GTSNPN and CDR2 SVGIG (reference sequence). The CDR3 reads CAWSLQGGPRHF. In nucleotides, the CDR3 is TGTGCCTGGAGTCTTCAGGGGGGCCCGCGGCATTTT. The complete variable domain, with remaining parts taken from reference TRBV30 and TRBJ1-5, reads SQTIHQWPATLVQPVGSPLSLECTVEGTSNPNLYWYRQAAGRGLQLLFYSVGIGQISSEVPQNLSASRPQDRQFILSSKKLLLSDSGFYLCAWSLQGGPRHFGDGTRLSIL.

This clone was observed a few times. The V and J genes are TRBV5-1 and TRBJ1-4; 7 positions match TRBD1. The germline gives CDR1 SGHRS, CDR2 YFSETQ. The length of the CDR3 is 14 residues. The ends lost 4 bases at V and 8 bases at J; junction bases unmatched: 8. The CDR3 spells CASSRGGPQEKLFF. The DNA of the CDR3 is TGCGCCAGCAGCCGAGGGGGCCCACAGGAAAAACTGTTTTTT.

V gene TRBV29-1 combines with J gene TRBJ1-2; D not resolved. Trimming pared 6 bases from V and 8 bases from J, leaving 16 bases between. CDR3 length: 12 amino acids. CDR1 and CDR2 from the germline V gene are SQVTM and ANQGSEA. The CDR3 loop reads CSVQREYMGYTF. CDR3 DNA: TGCAGCGTCCAAAGGGAGTATATGGGCTACACCTTC.

This rearrangement joins TRBV13 to TRBJ2-3; weak D call: TRBD2 (6 bases). This CDR3 has 16 amino acids. In germline, CDR1 is PRHDT, CDR2 FYEKMQ (reference sequence). V dropped 5 bases and J dropped 2 bases, with 17 bases sitting between them. The CDR3 region is CASSQRTTGNTDTQYF. DNA of the CDR3: TGTGCCAGCAGCCAACGGACTACTGGGAACACAGATACGCAGTATTTT.

In its sample, this clone was seen a few times. CDR3 loop: CAISDFDRGRRETQYF. The CDR3 bases are TGTGCCATCAGTGACTTTGACAGGGGGCGGCGGGAGACCCAGTACTTC. The chain couples TRBV10-3 to TRBJ2-5, with 10 positions matching TRBD1. J lost 5 bases, V lost 3 bases, and 9 bases had no gene match. Germline-derived CDR1 and CDR2 are ENHRY and SYGVKD. The CDR3 runs to 16 residues.

The rearrangement joins TRBV29-1 to TRBJ1-4; the match to TRBD1 covers 8 bases. CDR1 is SQVTM, CDR2 ANQGSEA, per germline. The V and J ends lost 0 bases and 5 bases, in that order; junction bases with no gene match: 2. The CDR3 has 14 residues. In DNA form, the CDR3 reads TGCAGCGTTGAAGATAGGGACAGGAATGAAAAACTGTTTTTT. Residues: CSVEDRDRNEKLFF.

V gene TRBV7-2 combines with J gene TRBJ2-1, with D perhaps TRBD2 (6 bases). V dropped 4 bases and J dropped 7 bases, with 17 bases sitting between them. The CDR3 sequence is 15 residues long. Germline V gene data show CDR1 as SGHTA and CDR2 as FQGNSA. CDR3 sequence reads: CASSSRDSRWNEQFF. The CDR3 nucleotides are TGTGCCAGCAGCTCACGGGACTCCCGGTGGAATGAGCAGTTCTTC.

This clone occurred a few times. V is TRBV5-1 and J is TRBJ2-1; no definite D call. The CDR3 length is 12 residues. CDR1 SGHRS and CDR2 YFSETQ come from the germline V gene. The ends were cut back, 0 bases at V and 2 bases at J, with 0 bases in the middle. The CDR3 coding sequence is TGCGCCAGCAGCTTGGCCTACAATGAGCAGTTCTTC. Encoded protein: CASSLAYNEQFF. Variable domain in full (rest from reference TRBV5-1 and TRBJ2-1): KAGVTQTPRYLIKTRGQQVTLSCSPISGHRSVSWYQQTPGQGLQFLFEYFSETQRNKGNFPGRFSGRQFSNSRSEMNVSTLELGDSALYLCASSLAYNEQFFGPGTRLTVL.

The chain joins TRBV4-1 to TRBJ1-5; D not resolved. From germline, CDR1 is MGHRA and CDR2 YSYEKL. V shed 0 bases and J shed 5 bases, with 11 bases lying between them. The CDR3 extends over 15 amino acids. The CDR3 coding sequence is TGCGCCAGCAGCCAAGACGGAGGAAGGGATCAGCCCCAGCATTTT. Protein: CASSQDGGRDQPQHF.

This clone was seen more than once but under ten times. This chain links TRBV6-6 with TRBJ2-7; possible D gene TRBD1, 6 bases. Germline V gene data show CDR1 as MNHNY and CDR2 as SVGAGI (reference sequence). The CDR3 sequence is 16 residues long. The V end lost 0 bases, the J end lost 3 bases, and 15 bases lay between the germline ends. In DNA form, the CDR3 reads TGTGCCAGCAGTTACTCGAAAGGGGGTAGTGGCTACGAGCAGTACTTC. Its translation: CASSYSKGGSGYEQYF.

This clone was recorded a few times. This chain links TRBV11-2 with TRBJ1-1; D remains unclear. Deletions cut 5 bases from V and 5 bases from J, with 12 bases between. Germline V gives CDR1 SGHAT, CDR2 FQNNGV. This CDR3 has 13 amino acids. The CDR3 bases are TGTGCCAGCAGCCTGTCGGGGAGGACTGAAGCTTTCTTT. Translating it yields CASSLSGRTEAFF.

The gene calls are TRBV7-2 and TRBJ2-1; a weak D match, TRBD1 (5 bases). V was trimmed by 1 base and J by 0 bases, leaving 7 bases between them. Germline loops: CDR1 SGHTA, CDR2 FQGNSA. The CDR3 loop spans 15 amino acids. Written as DNA, the CDR3 is TGTGCCAGCAGCTTAGACAGGCCCTCCTACAATGAGCAGTTCTTC. It yields the protein CASSLDRPSYNEQFF.

The chain couples TRBV10-3 to TRBJ2-7, with 10 bases that match TRBD2. The CDR3 contains 13 residues. Unmatched junction bases numbered 5, after V lost 10 bases and J lost 2 bases. Germline loops: CDR1 ENHRY, CDR2 SYGVKD. CDR3 nucleotides: TGTGCCACCCGACTAGCGGGTACCTACGAGCAGTACTTC. Translated, it gives CATRLAGTYEQYF.

This clone was counted between two and nine times. The chain combines TRBV4-2 with TRBJ2-5, with D tentatively TRBD1 (6 bases). V lost 0 bases, J lost 5 bases, and 13 bases lay in between. The germline gives CDR1 LGHNA, CDR2 YNFKEQ. The CDR3 is 15 amino acids. The CDR3 DNA reads as TGTGCCAGCAGCCAAGATGGGGCAGGGGAGGAGACCCAGTACTTC. The encoded protein is CASSQDGAGEETQYF.

V and J are TRBV10-3 and TRBJ2-1; possibly TRBD2 for D (6 bases). Germline V lookup: CDR1 ENHRY, CDR2 SYGVKD. CDR3 length: 14 amino acids. The V gene lost 3 bases and the J gene lost 7 bases, with 13 bases spanning the gap. CDR3 sequence reads: CAISDGAGRNEQFF. The CDR3 bases are TGTGCCATCAGTGACGGGGCGGGGCGGAATGAGCAGTTCTTC.

There are a few counts of this clone. The chain carries TRBV30 and TRBJ1-2; 8 bases line up with TRBD1. Unmatched junction bases numbered 9, after V lost 1 base and J lost 8 bases. This CDR3 has 14 amino acids. The germline CDR1 and CDR2 sequences are GTSNPN and SVGIG (reference sequence). The CDR3 sequence is CAWSALRTGQGYTF. As DNA, the CDR3 is TGTGCCTGGAGTGCCCTTCGGACAGGGCAAGGCTACACCTTC.

The chain uses TRBV19 and TRBJ2-1, with D perhaps TRBD1 (5 bases). Germline V gene sequence: CDR1 LNHDA, CDR2 SQIVND (reference sequence). Trimming removed 3 bases at V and 8 bases at J, with 5 bases between. This CDR3 comprises 11 residues. The CDR3 protein is CASSIRDEQFF. The CDR3 bases are TGTGCCAGTAGTATCAGGGATGAGCAGTTCTTC.

V usage is TRBV30 and J usage is TRBJ2-7; TRBD2 matches 7 bases. The junction had 8 bases not matched to a gene; V was cut back by 3 bases and J by 0 bases. From germline, CDR1 is GTSNPN and CDR2 SVGIG (reference sequence). The CDR3 has 15 residues. The CDR3 loop is CAWRISGASSYEQYF. The CDR3 coding sequence is TGTGCCTGGAGGATAAGCGGGGCAAGCTCCTACGAGCAGTACTTC. The whole variable domain, remainder taken from reference TRBV30 and TRBJ2-7, is SQTIHQWPATLVQPVGSPLSLECTVEGTSNPNLYWYRQAAGRGLQLLFYSVGIGQISSEVPQNLSASRPQDRQFILSSKKLLLSDSGFYLCAWRISGASSYEQYFGPGTRLTVT.

V usage is TRBV15 and J usage is TRBJ2-7, with TRBD1 matching over 10 bases. From germline, CDR1 is LNHNV and CDR2 YYDKDF (reference sequence). The V and J ends lost 5 bases and 0 bases, in that order; junction bases with no gene match: 4. There are 15 residues in the CDR3. CDR3 nucleotides: TGTGCCACCAGCGCCCGGACAGGGGGCTCCTACGAGCAGTACTTC. Its translation is CATSARTGGSYEQYF.

This clone was seen just once. The chain uses TRBV28 and TRBJ2-7; no clear D. This CDR3 comprises 14 residues. Between the trimmed V and J ends, which lost 6 bases and 2 bases, there was a span of 14 bases. Germline lookup yields CDR1 MDHEN and CDR2 SYDVKM. The CDR3 spells CASRTPGLTYEQYF. The CDR3 nucleotides read TGTGCCAGCAGGACCCCGGGCCTTACCTACGAGCAGTACTTC.

This clone was counted between two and nine times. This sequence joins TRBV7-9 and TRBJ2-3; no firm D call. Germline lookup yields CDR1 SEHNR and CDR2 FQNEAQ (reference sequence). The CDR3 runs to 13 residues. Trimming shortened V by 1 base and J by 6 bases, and 8 bases separated the two germline ends. The CDR3 spells CASSLGSWDTQYF. For the CDR3, the DNA is TGTGCCAGCAGCTTAGGTTCGTGGGATACGCAGTATTTT.

The chain recombines TRBV29-1 with TRBJ2-3; TRBD2 is a possible D gene (6 bases). Germline lookup yields CDR1 SQVTM and CDR2 ANQGSEA. V was clipped by 5 bases and J by 3 bases, with 12 bases between them. The length of the CDR3 is 13 residues. The CDR3 protein is CSVRERMTDTQYF. DNA for the CDR3: TGCAGCGTTCGGGAGAGGATGACAGATACGCAGTATTTT.

This clone was found a few times. The chain joins TRBV29-1 to TRBJ1-2; D is ambiguous. V lost 7 bases, J lost 3 bases, and 21 bases lay in between. The CDR3 extends over 15 amino acids. Germline-derived CDR1 and CDR2 are SQVTM and ANQGSEA. The CDR3: CSAGPNSARDYGYTF. The CDR3 DNA is TGCAGCGCCGGCCCCAACAGTGCACGGGACTATGGCTACACCTTC.